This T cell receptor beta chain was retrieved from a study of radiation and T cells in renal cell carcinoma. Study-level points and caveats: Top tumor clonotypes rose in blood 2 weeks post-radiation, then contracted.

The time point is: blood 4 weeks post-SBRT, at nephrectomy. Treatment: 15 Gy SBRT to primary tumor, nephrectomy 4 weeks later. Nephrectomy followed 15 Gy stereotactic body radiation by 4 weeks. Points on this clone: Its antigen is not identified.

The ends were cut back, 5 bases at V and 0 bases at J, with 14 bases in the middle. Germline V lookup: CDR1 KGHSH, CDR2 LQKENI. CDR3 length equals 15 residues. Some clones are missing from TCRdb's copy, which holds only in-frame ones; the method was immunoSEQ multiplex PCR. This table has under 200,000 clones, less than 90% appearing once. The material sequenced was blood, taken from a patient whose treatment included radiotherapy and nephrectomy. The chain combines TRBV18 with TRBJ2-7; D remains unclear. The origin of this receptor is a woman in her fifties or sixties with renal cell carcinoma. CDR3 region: CASSTARVSSYEQYF. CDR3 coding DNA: TGTGCCAGCTCAACCGCCCGCGTGAGCTCCTACGAGCAGTACTTC.